The 31 T cell receptor beta chains given below trace back to one sample, sequenced in a study of T-cell memory formation after mild COVID-19. Each CDR3 protein gets one entry after TCRdb re-called the 5' RACE reads with MiXCR. The sample holds 560,000 or so distinct CDR3 sequences, 15% to 20% seen once. The sequenced sample consisted of PBMCs or a T cell subset sorted from them (not recorded which). These receptors all come from an adult woman who had mild COVID-19 (a few samples of this study predate the infection). Cell type and time point are not known.

This clonotype occurred a few times. The J gene is TRBJ1-5, the V gene TRBV6-1, with a weak D call TRBD1 (5 bases). The germline V gene has CDR1 MNHNS and CDR2 SASEGT. This CDR3 comprises 13 residues. V gave up 8 bases and J gave up 5 bases, with 13 bases separating them. In DNA, the CDR3 is TGTGCCAGCTTGGTGGGGGGGGATCAGCCCCAGCATTTT. Residues: CASLVGGDQPQHF.

The table lists this clonotype with a few counts. V usage is TRBV12-5 and J usage is TRBJ2-2, with 11 bases identical to TRBD2. The germline CDR1 and CDR2 sequences are LGHNT and FRNRAP. CDR3 length: 16 residues. V gave up 3 bases and J gave up 7 bases; unmatched junction bases: 7. The CDR3 DNA follows: TGTGCTAGTGGTTTTAGACTAGCGGGATCTGACGGGGAGCTGTTTTTT. Its protein product is CASGFRLAGSDGELFF.

This clonotype was counted between two and nine times. V usage is TRBV7-9 and J usage is TRBJ2-2; 7 bases match TRBD2. V lost 1 base to trimming and J lost 3 bases; unmatched junction nucleotides: 5. This CDR3 contains 16 residues. Per the germline V gene, CDR1 is SEHNR and CDR2 is FQNEAQ (reference sequence). CDR3 amino acids: CASSLGVAGYTGELFF. In DNA, the CDR3 is TGTGCCAGCAGCTTAGGCGTAGCGGGCTACACCGGGGAGCTGTTTTTT.

J is TRBJ1-6 and V is TRBV7-8; no definite D call. This CDR3 has 17 residues. Germline-derived CDR1 and CDR2 are SGHVS and FQNEAQ. V lost 2 bases and J 2 bases, leaving 13 bases between the germline ends. The CDR3 sequence is CASSLSPEAAYNSPLHF. In DNA form, the CDR3 reads TGTGCCAGCAGCTTAAGCCCGGAGGCAGCCTATAATTCACCCCTCCACTTT.

This clonotype has a count of ten or more. The chain uses TRBV7-3 and TRBJ1-1; 7 bases align to TRBD1. J was trimmed by 6 bases and V by 2 bases; bases with no gene match: 6. Germline CDR1 reads SGHTA; CDR2 reads FQGTGA. The CDR3 totals 14 residues. DNA of the CDR3: TGTGCCAGCAGCTTAGGCCCCGGGACAGCTGAAGCTTTCTTT. Translated: CASSLGPGTAEAFF.

This clonotype has ten or more counts. The chain is built from TRBV5-1 and TRBJ2-2, with D maybe TRBD2 (5 bases). Germline V gene data show CDR1 as SGHRS and CDR2 as YFSETQ. The length of the CDR3 is 17 residues. With 2 bases removed from V and 6 bases from J, the gap between germline ends came to 20 bases. The CDR3 sequence is CASSFRGRDLKAGELFF. CDR3 nucleotides: TGCGCCAGCAGCTTTCGAGGGCGCGACCTGAAGGCCGGGGAGCTGTTTTTT. Full variable domain (missing parts from reference TRBV5-1 and TRBJ2-2): KAGVTQTPRYLIKTRGQQVTLSCSPISGHRSVSWYQQTPGQGLQFLFEYFSETQRNKGNFPGRFSGRQFSNSRSEMNVSTLELGDSALYLCASSFRGRDLKAGELFFGEGSRLTVL.

J is TRBJ2-1 and V is TRBV28; TRBD1 agrees at 8 bases. The CDR3 runs 15 residues. The V segment lost 4 bases and the J segment 4 bases; nucleotides outside the gene matches: 6. Germline V gene data show CDR1 as MDHEN and CDR2 as SYDVKM. The chain's CDR3 is CASSYPGQVYNEQFF. The CDR3 DNA is TGTGCCAGCAGTTACCCGGGACAGGTTTACAATGAGCAGTTCTTC.

This clonotype has a handful of counts. The V call is TRBV30, the J call TRBJ2-4; no firm D call. Germline V CDR1 and CDR2: GTSNPN, SVGIG (reference sequence). The CDR3 has 11 residues. V lost 3 bases to trimming and J lost 6 bases, with 6 bases between them. CDR3 sequence (DNA): TGTGCCTGGAGGAGTGGAAACATTCAGTACTTC. Translating it yields CAWRSGNIQYF.

The chain has TRBV12-3 or TRBV12-4 and TRBJ2-7, with D hard to call. The CDR3 runs to 14 residues. Trimming removed 3 bases from V and 3 bases from J, with 12 bases in between. This chain's CDR3 is CASSLPWRSYEQYF. The CDR3, as DNA: TGTGCCAGCAGTTTGCCGTGGAGAAGCTACGAGCAGTACTTC.

V gene TRBV18 combines with J gene TRBJ1-2, with D unresolved. Looked up from germline, CDR1 is KGHSH and CDR2 is LQKENI. Trimming shortened V by 2 bases and J by 0 bases, and 10 bases separated the two germline ends. CDR3 size: 15 residues. The CDR3, as DNA: TGTGCCAGCTCACCAAAAACAGAAGCTAACTATGGCTACACCTTC. Protein product: CASSPKTEANYGYTF.

This clonotype has more than one count but fewer than ten. V usage is TRBV6-6 and J usage is TRBJ1-3, with 8 bases identical to TRBD1. This CDR3 is built from 16 residues. The germline gives CDR1 MNHNY, CDR2 SVGAGI (reference sequence). V dropped 5 bases and J dropped 0; count of bases not matched to a gene: 6. The CDR3 nucleotides are TGTGCCAGCAGTGTCGCTACAGGGGGCTCTGGAAACACCATATATTTT. Amino acids: CASSVATGGSGNTIYF.

This clonotype was seen repeatedly, ten times or more. The chain joins TRBV7-9 to TRBJ2-2; 8 nucleotides match TRBD1. This CDR3 comprises 15 residues. The ends lost 5 bases at V and 4 bases at J; junction bases unmatched: 6. The V gene's germline CDR1 is SEHNR and CDR2 FQNEAQ (reference sequence). CDR3 DNA sequence: TGTGCCAGCAGCCAAGGACAGGGACCCACCGGGGAGCTGTTTTTT. This encodes CASSQGQGPTGELFF.

This clonotype has only a few counts. The chain links TRBV5-6 to TRBJ2-1; unclear D gene. Germline values: CDR1 SGHDT, CDR2 YYEEEE. This CDR3 contains 17 residues. V was cut by 6 bases and J by 4 bases, with 23 bases left in between. The CDR3 nucleotides are TGTGCCAGCAACGGGCAGCCCCTGGTTGGCGTGTACAATGAGCAGTTCTTC. Protein product: CASNGQPLVGVYNEQFF.

This clonotype came up a few times. This CDR3 reads CASSPSGLSYEQYF. The CDR3 nucleotides read TGTGCCAGCAGCCCCTCTGGGCTCTCCTACGAGCAGTACTTC. V gene TRBV9 combines with J gene TRBJ2-7; D is unresolved. The germline V and J ends were trimmed by 4 bases and 0 bases, with 11 bases remaining between them. This CDR3 is built from 14 residues. CDR1 is SGDLS, CDR2 YYNGEE, per germline.

The chain carries TRBV5-1 and TRBJ2-1; D gene ambiguous. The CDR3 sequence is 15 residues long. Looked up from germline, CDR1 is SGHRS and CDR2 is YFSETQ. With 0 bases removed from V and 0 bases from J, the gap between germline ends came to 7 bases. CDR3 nucleotide sequence: TGCGCCAGCAGCTTGGAGCCAGACTCCTACAATGAGCAGTTCTTC. Translated: CASSLEPDSYNEQFF.

The chain employs TRBV25-1 and TRBJ1-2; 10 positions match TRBD1. Germline V CDR1 and CDR2: MGHDK, SYGVNS. Trimming at V came to 4 bases and at J to 6 bases, leaving 2 bases not matched to a gene. This CDR3 has 13 amino acids. CDR3 amino acids: CASSGQGANGYTF. The CDR3, as DNA: TGTGCCAGCAGTGGACAGGGGGCTAATGGCTACACCTTC.

This sequence joins TRBV23-1 and TRBJ2-7; D is perhaps TRBD1 (6 bases). TRBV23-1 is an open reading frame, and its role is uncertain. Trimming cost V 6 bases and J 3 bases, with 15 bases left between them. The CDR3 is made up of 14 amino acids. The chain's CDR3 is CASRPDSVCYEQYF. The CDR3, as DNA: TGCGCCAGCAGACCGGACAGCGTCTGCTACGAGCAGTACTTC.

V usage is TRBV28 and J usage is TRBJ2-7; 7 bases align to TRBD1. CDR3 length: 13 amino acids. The V segment lost 7 bases and the J segment 3 bases; nucleotides outside the gene matches: 6. CDR1 and CDR2 (germline): MDHEN, SYDVKM. The CDR3 spells CASNRGPGYEQYF. The CDR3 DNA reads as TGTGCCAGCAACAGGGGACCCGGCTACGAGCAGTACTTC.

This clonotype was found a few times. The chain links TRBV7-9 to TRBJ1-2; the D is unclear. Germline V lookup: CDR1 SEHNR, CDR2 FQNEAQ (reference sequence). The CDR3 loop spans 15 amino acids. V gave up 0 bases and J gave up 4 bases, with 12 bases separating them. The CDR3: CASSLATEVGYGYTF. As DNA, the CDR3 is TGTGCCAGCAGCTTAGCGACGGAGGTTGGCTATGGCTACACCTTC.

This clonotype was picked up a small number of times. The chain joins TRBV4-2 to TRBJ2-3; 9 bases are shared with TRBD2. V was clipped by 1 base and J by 2 bases; unmatched bases: 4. This CDR3 region has 16 residues. Germline CDR1 is LGHNA and CDR2 is YNFKEQ. CDR3 coding DNA: TGTGCCAGCAGCCAAGTAGCGGGGGTGTCCACAGATACGCAGTATTTT. The encoded protein is CASSQVAGVSTDTQYF.

V usage is TRBV15 and J usage is TRBJ2-1; perhaps TRBD1 as D (5 bases). Trimming removed 4 bases from V and 0 bases from J, with 10 bases in between. This CDR3 spans 15 amino acids. The germline V gene has CDR1 LNHNV and CDR2 YYDKDF (reference sequence). The CDR3 is CATSMTASSYNEQFF. The DNA of the CDR3 is TGTGCCACCAGCATGACAGCTAGCTCCTACAATGAGCAGTTCTTC.

This clonotype turned up a few times. The chain joins TRBV27 to TRBJ2-7, with D perhaps matching TRBD1 (6 bases). Germline loops: CDR1 MNHEY, CDR2 SMNVEV (reference sequence). Trimming took off 6 bases at V and 4 bases at J, with 16 bases between the two ends. This CDR3 spans 14 amino acids. CDR3 in amino acids: CASSPGTNHYEQYF. CDR3 DNA sequence: TGTGCCAGCAGCCCCGGGACAAACCATTACGAGCAGTACTTC.

The V gene is TRBV3-1, the J gene TRBJ1-2, with a weak D call TRBD1 (5 bases). Germline V gene sequence: CDR1 LGHDT, CDR2 YNNKEL (reference sequence). Trimming stripped 0 bases from V and 7 bases from J, with 18 bases between. The CDR3 contains 16 residues. The CDR3 nucleotides read TGTGCCAGCAGCCAAGATTTGGTGAACCCCGGGGGTGGCTACACCTTC. This encodes CASSQDLVNPGGGYTF.

The chain is built from TRBV12-3 or TRBV12-4 and TRBJ2-3, with a weak D call TRBD1 (5 bases). Trimming stripped 4 bases from V and 3 bases from J, with 11 bases between. The CDR3 is 14 amino acids. CDR3 loop: CASSSLGPTDTQYF. The CDR3 coding sequence is TGTGCCAGCAGTTCTCTGGGGCCGACAGATACGCAGTATTTT.

This chain connects TRBV6-6 to TRBJ1-5; D possibly corresponds to TRBD1 (6 bases). V shed 0 bases and J shed 2 bases, with 14 bases lying between them. The CDR3 runs 17 residues. Germline assignment: CDR1 MNHNY and CDR2 SVGAGI (reference sequence). CDR3 sequence (DNA): TGTGCCAGCAGTTACTCGAGGGGGGGACGGGGCAATCAGCCCCAGCATTTT. Protein product: CASSYSRGGRGNQPQHF.

This clonotype was counted a few times. This chain uses TRBV6-1 with TRBJ1-2; D gene unclear. CDR1 and CDR2 (germline): MNHNS, SASEGT. This CDR3 spans 14 amino acids. The germline V and J ends were trimmed by 4 bases and 4 bases, with 13 bases remaining between them. For the CDR3, the DNA is TGTGCCAGCAGTGGAACAGTTTTGGTCTATGGCTACACCTTC. Residues: CASSGTVLVYGYTF.

This clonotype was observed a few times. V gene TRBV20-1 combines with J gene TRBJ2-3, with 8 nucleotides matching TRBD1. Looked up from germline, CDR1 is DFQATT and CDR2 is SNEGSKA (reference sequence). Unmatched junction bases numbered 7, after V lost 0 bases and J lost 2 bases. CDR3 length: 16 residues. The DNA for the CDR3 is TGCAGTGCTAGAGATCTTGGACAGGGACCCACAGATACGCAGTATTTT. This sequence encodes CSARDLGQGPTDTQYF.

A few counts support this clonotype. The chain carries TRBV24-1 and TRBJ2-3; 7 bases fit TRBD1. Trimming took 5 bases from V and 4 from J; bases not matched to a gene: 8. Germline CDR1 is KGHDR and CDR2 is SFDVKD. This CDR3 spans 15 amino acids. The CDR3 is CATSAADRTADTQYF. The CDR3 nucleotides read TGTGCCACCAGTGCTGCGGACAGGACGGCAGATACGCAGTATTTT.

This clonotype was counted between two and nine times. The rearrangement joins TRBV5-1 to TRBJ1-6; 8 bases agree with TRBD1. From germline, CDR1 is SGHRS and CDR2 YFSETQ. Unmatched junction bases numbered 7, after V lost 0 bases and J lost 2 bases. The CDR3 consists of 18 residues. CDR3: CASSLGGTGRTYNSPLHF. The CDR3 DNA reads TGCGCCAGCAGCTTGGGAGGGACAGGACGGACCTATAATTCACCCCTCCACTTT.

The J gene is TRBJ2-7, the V gene TRBV5-4, with D hard to call. V lost 6 bases and J 3 bases, leaving 19 bases between the germline ends. The CDR3 contains 15 residues. Germline lookup yields CDR1 SGHNT and CDR2 YYREEE (reference sequence). DNA of the CDR3: TGTGCCAGCACCCGGTGGCCCCCACGGAGCTACGAGCAGTACTTC. It translates to CASTRWPPRSYEQYF.

V is TRBV12-3 or TRBV12-4 and J is TRBJ1-2; no definite D call. This CDR3 region has 14 residues. Trimming cost V 7 bases and J 2 bases, with 14 bases left between them. The CDR3 loop is CASILGSSNYGYTF. The CDR3 DNA sequence: TGTGCCAGCATCTTGGGGAGTTCCAACTATGGCTACACCTTC.